These 2 T cell receptor beta chains originate from one sample sequenced in a study of metastatic and nonmetastatic thyroid tumors. TCRdb re-called the PCR reads through MiXCR. The sample holds 90,000 or so clones, about 9.1% seen once. Among the patients, none had received any treatment before thyroid surgery. Sequences were obtained from blood. Receptors were obtained from a female donor with papillary thyroid cancer or a benign thyroid nodule (not recorded which). Some clones in this sample may be carry-over from other donors' samples.

This clone has at least ten counts. V is TRBV20-1 and J is TRBJ2-1; D call uncertain. The CDR3 has 13 amino acids. CDR1 and CDR2 from the germline V gene are DFQATT and SNEGSKA (reference sequence). Trimming took 2 bases from V and 1 from J, leaving 6 bases between them. The CDR3, as DNA: TGCAGTGCTAGATCAGGATCCTACAATGAGCAGTTCTTC. Amino acid sequence: CSARSGSYNEQFF.

This clone appeared many times. This chain joins TRBV3-1 and TRBJ2-1; tentative D call: TRBD2 (7 bases). The CDR3 has 16 amino acids. Trimming pared 4 bases from V and 3 bases from J, leaving 16 bases between. Germline V gene lookup returns CDR1 LGHDT and CDR2 YNNKEL (reference sequence). CDR3 amino acids: CASSPGGGGRYNEQFF. CDR3 DNA sequence: TGTGCCAGCAGCCCTGGAGGCGGGGGCCGCTACAATGAGCAGTTCTTC.